These 6 T cell receptor beta chains originate from one sample sequenced in a study of blood T cell repertoires in COVID-19. TCRdb's table, derived via immunoSEQ multiplex PCR, lists solely in-frame clones and lacks some. This sample yields some 350,000 clones, of which 70% to 90% are seen a single time; approximately 3% belongs to the top ten. Sequencing used peripheral blood. The receptors shown here come from a woman in her twenties or thirties with COVID-19, enrolled during active disease.

The rearrangement uses TRBV10-3 and TRBJ2-1, with a possible D match to TRBD2 (7 bases). CDR1 is ENHRY and CDR2 is SYGVKD in the germline V gene. CDR3 length: 14 amino acids. Trimming left V 10 bases short and J 8 bases short, with 21 bases between. The CDR3 bases are TGTGCCACCGGGGGGACACTAATTTCGGATGAGCAGTTCTTC. It translates to CATGGTLISDEQFF.

The V and J genes are TRBV11-3 and TRBJ1-1; TRBD1 matches at 8 bases. J gave up 3 bases and V 0 bases, and 3 bases lay outside the gene matches. The CDR3 consists of 15 residues. Germline-derived CDR1 and CDR2 are SGHNT and YENEEA. CDR3 sequence: CASSLDRGPYTEAFF. CDR3 in DNA: TGTGCCAGCAGCTTAGACAGGGGGCCATACACTGAAGCTTTCTTT.

The V and J genes are TRBV7-2 and TRBJ1-1; possible D gene TRBD1, 5 bases. V dropped 5 bases and J dropped 5 bases, with 12 bases sitting between them. Per the germline V gene, CDR1 is SGHTA and CDR2 is FQGNSA. This CDR3 region has 13 residues. The CDR3 sequence is CASSPGPGTEAFF. The CDR3 DNA follows: TGTGCCAGCAGCCCCGGACCAGGGACTGAAGCTTTCTTT.

With respect to this clone: Other DNA sequences from this sample encode an identical CDR3 as well. This chain uses TRBV3-1 (or the pseudogene TRBV3-2) with TRBJ1-5; tentative D call: TRBD1 (6 bases). Trimming left V 1 base short and J 4 bases short, with 8 bases between. Germline V CDR1 and CDR2: LGHDT, YNNKEL (reference sequence). CDR3 length: 14 residues. This chain's CDR3 is CASSQGRGNQPQHF. The CDR3 DNA sequence: TGTGCCAGCAGCCAAGGCAGGGGTAATCAGCCCCAGCATTTT.

V usage is TRBV28 and J usage is TRBJ1-2, with 10 positions matching TRBD1. CDR1 is MDHEN, CDR2 SYDVKM, per germline. The CDR3 covers 13 residues. The V and J ends lost 10 bases and 6 bases, in that order; junction bases with no gene match: 8. This CDR3 reads CATRDGTGDGYTF. CDR3 bases: TGTGCCACTAGGGACGGGACAGGGGATGGCTACACCTTC.

The rearrangement links TRBV18 to TRBJ2-7; a possible D gene is TRBD2 (6 bases). V lost 3 bases, J lost 3 bases, and 12 bases lay in between. The CDR3 contains 14 residues. CDR1 is KGHSH and CDR2 is LQKENI in the germline V gene. The CDR3 reads CASSPPGTGYEQYF. CDR3 bases: TGTGCCAGCTCACCCCCGGGGACTGGCTACGAGCAGTACTTC.